These 21 T cell receptor beta chains were sequenced from one sample in a study of cytomegalovirus exposure and HLA in healthy donors. The PCR contained 60 Vbeta and 13 Jbeta primers. Sequencing used immunoSEQ multiplex PCR; TCRdb keeps in-frame clones, though not all of them. In the table there are about 160,000 clones, about 75% of which are singletons. Specimen: PBMCs. The receptors originated from a female donor in good health and CMV-seronegative.

V usage is TRBV18 and J usage is TRBJ2-5; 9 nucleotides match TRBD1. V shed 7 bases and J 7 bases; nucleotides not matched to a gene: 13. The V gene's germline CDR1 is KGHSH and CDR2 LQKENI. This CDR3 region has 15 residues. The CDR3 protein is CASLLPGQGKGTQYF. The CDR3 DNA sequence: TGTGCCAGCTTACTTCCGGGACAGGGAAAAGGGACCCAGTACTTC.

The chain links TRBV7-2 to TRBJ2-7; weak D call: TRBD1 (6 bases). The CDR3 loop spans 15 amino acids. Germline CDR1 reads SGHTA; CDR2 reads FQGNSA. The V end was cut by 0 bases, the J end by 3 bases, with 12 bases between. The CDR3 loop reads CASSLATQGNYEQYF. The CDR3 DNA follows: TGTGCCAGCAGCTTAGCTACTCAGGGGAACTACGAGCAGTACTTC.

The CDR3 here is CASRPGQLNTEAFF. CDR3 coding DNA: TGTGCCAGCAGGCCGGGACAGTTGAACACTGAAGCTTTCTTT. This sequence joins TRBV28 and TRBJ1-1; 7 bases are shared with TRBD1. This CDR3 spans 14 amino acids. Germline CDR1 MDHEN, CDR2 SYDVKM. V shed 6 bases and J 0 bases; nucleotides not matched to a gene: 4.

V is TRBV25-1 and J is TRBJ1-1, with D possibly TRBD1 on 5 matching bases. Germline-derived CDR1 and CDR2 are MGHDK and SYGVNS. This CDR3 contains 14 residues. V gave up 0 bases and J gave up 3 bases, with 8 bases separating them. CDR3 residues: CASSEYPGDTEAFF. For the CDR3, the DNA is TGTGCCAGCAGTGAATATCCGGGGGACACTGAAGCTTTCTTT. Full variable domain (missing parts from reference TRBV25-1 and TRBJ1-1): EADIYQTPRYLVIGTGKKITLECSQTMGHDKMYWYQQDPGMELHLIHYSYGVNSTEKGDLSSESTVSRIRTEHFPLTLESARPSHTSQYLCASSEYPGDTEAFFGQGTRLTVV.

The chain is built from TRBV21-1 and TRBJ2-3; TRBD2, the D gene given by the table, was not confirmed from the DNA. TRBV21-1 is given as a pseudogene. The CDR3 has 18 amino acids. CDR3 loop: CASSRWDSHYPSTDTQYF. DNA for the CDR3: TGTGCCAGCAGCAGGTGGGACTCACACTACCCTAGCACAGATACGCAGTATTTT.

The CDR3 sequence is CASSLALAGGQETQYF. In DNA form, the CDR3 reads TGTGCCAGCAGCTTGGCGCTAGCGGGGGGGCAAGAGACCCAGTACTTC. This chain joins TRBV5-6 and TRBJ2-5, with TRBD2 matching 12 bases. This CDR3 is 16 amino acids long. From germline, CDR1 is SGHDT and CDR2 YYEEEE. With V trimmed by 0 bases and J by 2 bases, 2 bases remained unmatched. The full variable domain, its missing parts supplied by reference TRBV5-6 and TRBJ2-5, is DAGVTQSPTHLIKTRGQQVTLRCSPKSGHDTVSWYQQALGQGPQFIFQYYEEEERQRGNFPDRFSGHQFPNYSSELNVNALLLGDSALYLCASSLALAGGQETQYFGPGTRLLVL.

CDR3 residues: CASSDSGTPPYEQYF. The CDR3 DNA sequence: TGTGCCAGCAGTGATTCCGGGACACCGCCCTACGAGCAGTACTTC. The chain recombines TRBV6-1 with TRBJ2-7; D is perhaps TRBD1 (6 bases). There are 15 residues in the CDR3. Trimming left V 3 bases short and J 2 bases short, with 14 bases between. The V gene's germline CDR1 is MNHNS and CDR2 SASEGT.

This clone was found once. This sequence joins TRBV6-1 and TRBJ2-5, with D possibly TRBD1 on 6 matching bases. CDR1 MNHNS and CDR2 SASEGT come from the germline V gene. The CDR3 has 14 residues. Trimming stripped 0 bases from V and 2 bases from J, with 7 bases between. The CDR3 DNA reads as TGTGCCAGCAGTGAAGCGACAGGACAAGAGACCCAGTACTTC. Translated: CASSEATGQETQYF.

V and J are TRBV29-1 and TRBJ2-5; 14 bases line up with TRBD2. The CDR3 has 13 residues. CDR1 SQVTM and CDR2 ANQGSEA come from the germline V gene. V gave up 7 bases and J gave up 7 bases; unmatched junction bases: 5. The CDR3 region has the DNA TGCAGCGCAGGGACTAGCGGGAGCAGGACCCAGTACTTC. It codes for CSAGTSGSRTQYF.

V usage is TRBV4-1 and J usage is TRBJ2-2; TRBD1 might be the D (5 bases). The CDR3 has 14 amino acids. Germline V CDR1 and CDR2: MGHRA, YSYEKL. V gave up 1 base and J gave up 6 bases, with 9 bases separating them. The CDR3 DNA follows: TGCGCCAGCAGCCAAGTCAGGGTGGCCGGGGAGCTGTTTTTT. Translating gives CASSQVRVAGELFF.

The CDR3 coding sequence is TGTGCCAGCAGAGAGGGGGTGGGAAACACCATATATTTT. Translating it yields CASREGVGNTIYF. The chain is built from TRBV6-5 and TRBJ1-3; a weak D match, TRBD1 (6 bases). The germline gives CDR1 MNHEY, CDR2 SVGAGI. Trimming pared 6 bases from V and 4 bases from J, leaving 10 bases between. This CDR3 spans 13 amino acids.

The rearrangement uses TRBV7-3 and TRBJ2-1; 12 bases are a match to TRBD2. The CDR3 contains 14 residues. The germline V gene has CDR1 SGHTA and CDR2 FQGTGA. Trimming cost V 3 bases and J 8 bases; bases outside gene matches: 2. CDR3 sequence reads: CASSLPSGRDEQFF. The CDR3 DNA follows: TGTGCCAGCAGCTTGCCTAGCGGGAGGGATGAGCAGTTCTTC.

This clone has only one observation. The chain links TRBV29-1 to TRBJ1-2; D may be TRBD1 (6 bases). Trimming took 6 bases from V and 4 from J, leaving 21 bases between them. CDR3 size: 15 residues. CDR1 SQVTM and CDR2 ANQGSEA come from the germline V gene. Here the CDR3 reads CSVTEGVIGGYGYTF. CDR3 coding DNA: TGCAGCGTCACTGAGGGGGTAATTGGTGGCTATGGCTACACCTTC.

This rearrangement joins TRBV7-8 to TRBJ2-5; D is perhaps TRBD2 (5 bases). The CDR3 sequence is 15 residues long. The V end was cut by 5 bases, the J end by 2 bases, with 15 bases between. CDR1 and CDR2 from the germline V gene are SGHVS and FQNEAQ. CDR3 residues: CASSRLRTSQETQYF. CDR3 DNA: TGTGCCAGCAGCCGTCTACGGACTTCACAAGAGACCCAGTACTTC.

V usage is TRBV7-8 and J usage is TRBJ1-1; no clear D gene. Trimming left V 1 base short and J 1 base short, with 7 bases between. The CDR3 is made up of 14 amino acids. Germline lookup yields CDR1 SGHVS and CDR2 FQNEAQ. In DNA form, the CDR3 reads TGTGCCAGCAGCTTAGGACACCGGAACACTGAAGCTTTCTTT. Its translation: CASSLGHRNTEAFF.

The chain employs TRBV19 and TRBJ1-2; no firm D call. The V gene's germline CDR1 is LNHDA and CDR2 SQIVND (reference sequence). This CDR3 has 16 residues. V was pared by 1 base and J by 0 bases, with 12 bases between. The CDR3 spells CASSIGLGGTNYGYTF. The CDR3 DNA reads TGTGCCAGTAGTATAGGACTGGGTGGAACTAACTATGGCTACACCTTC.

The chain links TRBV28 to TRBJ2-1; TRBD2 matches 8 bases. The germline V gene encodes CDR1 MDHEN and CDR2 SYDVKM. With V trimmed by 2 bases and J by 7 bases, 7 bases remained unmatched. The CDR3 covers 15 residues. The CDR3 here is CASSLTAGGLNEQFF. Here the CDR3 DNA reads TGTGCCAGCAGTTTAACGGCGGGAGGACTGAATGAGCAGTTCTTC.

The rearrangement links TRBV7-2 to TRBJ1-1; 10 bases are shared with TRBD1. The CDR3 is 15 residues long. V lost 4 bases to trimming and J lost 0 bases; unmatched junction nucleotides: 2. Looked up from germline, CDR1 is SGHTA and CDR2 is FQGNSA. CDR3 nucleotide sequence: TGTGCCAGCAGCTGGACAGGGGGGATGAACACTGAAGCTTTCTTT. Its translation is CASSWTGGMNTEAFF.

This chain connects TRBV30 to TRBJ2-7; D not resolved. The germline CDR1 and CDR2 sequences are GTSNPN and SVGIG (reference sequence). This CDR3 has 16 amino acids. V lost 0 bases and J lost 0, with 15 bases in between. As DNA, the CDR3 is TGTGCCTGGAGTGTATTTCCTTTGCGGAACTCCTACGAGCAGTACTTC. Translated, it gives CAWSVFPLRNSYEQYF.

The gene calls are TRBV27 and TRBJ2-1; no definite D call. V shed 1 base and J shed 3 bases, with 4 bases lying between them. Germline assignment: CDR1 MNHEY and CDR2 SMNVEV (reference sequence). There are 13 residues in the CDR3. The chain's CDR3 is CASSLFNYNEQFF. CDR3 DNA sequence: TGTGCCAGCAGTTTATTTAACTACAATGAGCAGTTCTTC.

The chain carries TRBV28 and TRBJ2-7; D is possibly TRBD2 (5 bases). Germline CDR1 is MDHEN and CDR2 is SYDVKM. V lost 7 bases and J lost 1, with 8 bases in between. This CDR3 is built from 12 residues. CDR3 residues: CASNGESYEQYF. CDR3 DNA sequence: TGTGCCAGCAACGGGGAATCCTACGAGCAGTACTTC.